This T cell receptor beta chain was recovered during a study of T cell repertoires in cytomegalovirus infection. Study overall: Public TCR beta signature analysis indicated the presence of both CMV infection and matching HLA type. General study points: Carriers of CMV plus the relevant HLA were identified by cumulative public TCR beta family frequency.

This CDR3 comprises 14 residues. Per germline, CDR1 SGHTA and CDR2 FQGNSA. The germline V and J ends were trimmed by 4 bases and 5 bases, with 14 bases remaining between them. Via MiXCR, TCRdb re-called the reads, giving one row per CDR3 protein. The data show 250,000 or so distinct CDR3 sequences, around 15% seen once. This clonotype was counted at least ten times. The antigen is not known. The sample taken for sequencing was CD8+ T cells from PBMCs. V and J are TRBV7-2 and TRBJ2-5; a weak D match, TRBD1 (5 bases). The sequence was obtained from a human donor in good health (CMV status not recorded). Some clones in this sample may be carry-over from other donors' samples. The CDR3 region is CASSSRRQFETQYF. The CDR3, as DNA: TGTGCCAGCAGCTCGCGGCGACAGTTCGAGACCCAGTACTTC.